The 27 T cell receptor beta chains below all came from one sample that was sequenced in a study of T-cell memory formation after mild COVID-19. Via MiXCR, TCRdb re-called the 5' RACE reads, giving one row per CDR3 protein. The table lists fewer than 350,000 distinct CDR3 sequences, 8% to 10% of them singletons. Sequencing was performed on PBMCs or a T cell subset sorted from them (not recorded which). All receptors come from a man in his late teens or twenties who had mild COVID-19 (a few samples of this study predate the infection). Cell type and time point are not known.

In its sample, this clonotype was seen a few times. The chain uses TRBV6-5 and TRBJ2-6; tentative D call: TRBD1 (5 bases). Germline values: CDR1 MNHEY, CDR2 SVGAGI. V was trimmed by 6 bases and J by 0 bases, leaving 12 bases between them. This CDR3 is built from 16 residues. CDR3 sequence reads: CASRRSGSSGANVLTF. In nucleotides, the CDR3 is TGTGCCAGCAGGCGGTCAGGGTCCTCTGGGGCCAACGTCCTGACTTTC.

The chain has TRBV12-3 or TRBV12-4 and TRBJ2-5; weak D call: TRBD2 (6 bases). Trimming removed 6 bases from V and 6 bases from J, with 14 bases in between. The length of the CDR3 is 13 residues. The CDR3 nucleotides read TGTGCCAGCAGCCGCGGGGCCCTGCAGACCCAGTACTTC. It yields the protein CASSRGALQTQYF.

The CDR3 spells CASSFKRSMNTEAFF. In nucleotides, the CDR3 is TGTGCCAGCAGCTTCAAAAGGTCCATGAACACTGAAGCTTTCTTT. The V and J genes are TRBV7-2 and TRBJ1-1; D ambiguous. V shed 3 bases and J shed 0 bases, with 11 bases lying between them. This CDR3 contains 15 residues. Per the germline V gene, CDR1 is SGHTA and CDR2 is FQGNSA.

This clonotype was recorded a few times. V gene TRBV1 combines with J gene TRBJ2-3. TRBV1 constitutes a pseudogene. CDR3 length equals 15 residues. The CDR3 spells CTSSHTYRPPDTQYF. The CDR3 DNA reads as TGCACCAGCAGCCACACATACCGACCCCCAGATACGCAGTATTTT.

This clonotype was seen only a few times. Here the CDR3 DNA reads TGTGCCAGCAAACGGGAGAATCAGCCCCAGCATTTT. Protein product: CASKRENQPQHF. The chain links TRBV6-2 or TRBV6-3 to TRBJ1-5; the D is unclear. Germline values: CDR1 MNHEY, CDR2 SVGEGT. The CDR3 has 12 residues. The V gene lost 7 bases and the J gene lost 4 bases, with 8 bases spanning the gap.

The genes are TRBV7-8 and TRBJ2-7; tentatively, D is TRBD2 (6 bases). In germline, CDR1 is SGHVS, CDR2 FQNEAQ. The V end lost 1 base, the J end lost 2 bases, and 18 bases lay between the germline ends. This CDR3 region has 17 residues. This chain's CDR3 is CASSLDSGGELAYEQYV. Here the CDR3 DNA reads TGTGCCAGCAGCTTAGACTCTGGAGGGGAATTGGCCTACGAGCAGTACGTC.

The rearrangement joins TRBV5-1 to TRBJ2-1; tentatively, D is TRBD2 (6 bases). Trimming stripped 2 bases from V and 5 bases from J, with 11 bases between. The CDR3 contains 14 residues. Germline loops: CDR1 SGHRS, CDR2 YFSETQ. In DNA, the CDR3 is TGCGCCAGCAGCTTCAGGCGGGGCGACAATGAGCAGTTCTTC. Its translation is CASSFRRGDNEQFF.

This clonotype was detected only a few times. V and J are TRBV7-2 and TRBJ2-3; weak D call: TRBD1 (6 bases). Germline assignment: CDR1 SGHTA and CDR2 FQGNSA. This CDR3 has 15 amino acids. V lost 1 base and J lost 13, with 21 bases in between. CDR3 sequence (DNA): TGTGCCAGCAGCTTAGGGAACAGGGTACGAGGGGGAGAGTATTTT. Protein: CASSLGNRVRGGEYF.

This clonotype was seen more than once but under ten times. The chain employs TRBV29-1 and TRBJ2-5; possible D gene TRBD1, 6 bases. Germline V lookup: CDR1 SQVTM, CDR2 ANQGSEA. The ends were cut back, 4 bases at V and 2 bases at J, with 11 bases in the middle. CDR3 length: 13 residues. The chain's CDR3 is CSVVGQGQETQYF. The CDR3 DNA reads TGCAGCGTTGTTGGCCAGGGGCAAGAGACCCAGTACTTC.

The J gene is TRBJ2-3, the V gene TRBV7-2, with 7 bases lining up with TRBD1. This CDR3 has 12 residues. The trim removed 2 bases at V and 14 bases at J, leaving 7 bases unmatched. Per germline, CDR1 SGHTA and CDR2 FQGNSA. The CDR3 protein is CASSLLDRAGYF. The CDR3 DNA sequence: TGTGCCAGCAGCTTACTAGACAGGGCGGGGTATTTT.

This clonotype was seen repeatedly, ten times or more. CDR3 nucleotides: TGTGCCAGCAGCTTCCTTGGGCGGGGGCCCACAGATACGCAGTATTTT. Amino acids: CASSFLGRGPTDTQYF. The rearrangement joins TRBV7-2 to TRBJ2-3, with D perhaps matching TRBD2 (7 bases). Deletions cut 3 bases from V and 2 bases from J, with 15 bases between. Germline CDR1 is SGHTA and CDR2 is FQGNSA. The CDR3 has 16 residues.

This chain joins TRBV24-1 and TRBJ2-2; TRBD1 agrees at 7 bases. This CDR3 region has 13 residues. Trimming cost V 4 bases and J 6 bases; bases outside gene matches: 1. Germline V CDR1 and CDR2: KGHDR, SFDVKD. Here the CDR3 reads CATSEQGPGELFF. The CDR3 coding sequence is TGTGCCACCAGTGAACAGGGGCCCGGGGAGCTGTTTTTT.

This clonotype was observed a few times. The CDR3 DNA is TGTGCCAGCAGTTACGGACCACCAGGGACGCAGTATTTT. As protein: CASSYGPPGTQYF. This chain uses TRBV6-5 with TRBJ2-3, with D possibly matching TRBD1 (5 bases). This CDR3 is 13 amino acids long. CDR1 MNHEY and CDR2 SVGAGI come from the germline V gene. V lost 2 bases to trimming and J lost 9 bases, with 12 bases between them.

This clonotype showed up just a few times. V gene TRBV4-1 combines with J gene TRBJ2-6; TRBD2 matches at 8 bases. The CDR3 length is 17 residues. The ends lost 5 bases at V and 4 bases at J; junction bases unmatched: 10. Germline CDR1 reads MGHRA; CDR2 reads YSYEKL. CDR3 amino acids: CASSTHGGVAGANVLTF. The CDR3 coding sequence is TGCGCCAGCAGCACCCACGGGGGGGTCGCCGGGGCCAACGTCCTGACTTTC.

This clonotype showed up just a few times. V usage is TRBV7-2 and J usage is TRBJ2-2; TRBD1 matches 11 bases. The CDR3 loop spans 19 amino acids. Per the germline V gene, CDR1 is SGHTA and CDR2 is FQGNSA. V trimming: 5 bases; J trimming: 0 bases; junction bases outside the gene matches: 11. The CDR3 nucleotides read TGTGCCAGCAGCGTACGCGGGACAGGGGGGTACGCGAACACCGGGGAGCTGTTTTTT. This sequence encodes CASSVRGTGGYANTGELFF. The variable domain in full, with the rest retrieved from reference TRBV7-2 and TRBJ2-2, is GAGVSQSPSNKVTEKGKDVELRCDPISGHTALYWYRQSLGQGLEFLIYFQGNSAPDKSGLPSDRFSAERTGGSVSTLTIQRTQQEDSAVYLCASSVRGTGGYANTGELFFGEGSRLTVL.

The J gene is TRBJ2-7, the V gene TRBV6-5, with unresolved D. V lost 7 bases and J 6 bases, leaving 16 bases between the germline ends. This CDR3 comprises 13 residues. In germline, CDR1 is MNHEY, CDR2 SVGAGI. The DNA of the CDR3 is TGTGCCAGCAACACTCCCGGTGAATTCGAGCAGTACTTC. It yields the protein CASNTPGEFEQYF.

The chain recombines TRBV5-1 with TRBJ1-5; D may be TRBD1 (6 bases). V was trimmed by 0 bases and J by 4 bases, leaving 11 bases between them. CDR3 length: 15 amino acids. Germline assignment: CDR1 SGHRS and CDR2 YFSETQ. The CDR3 DNA follows: TGCGCCAGCAGCTTGGATCAGGGGTTAAATCAGCCCCAGCATTTT. Encoded protein: CASSLDQGLNQPQHF.

V usage is TRBV7-8 and J usage is TRBJ2-3; no clear D gene. Germline V CDR1 and CDR2: SGHVS, FQNEAQ. V lost 1 base, J lost 3 bases, and 11 bases lay in between. This CDR3 is built from 15 residues. The CDR3 region is CASSLELGWTDTQYF. The DNA for the CDR3 is TGTGCCAGCAGCTTAGAGTTAGGGTGGACAGATACGCAGTATTTT.

The V call is TRBV7-2, the J call TRBJ1-1; the D is unclear. This CDR3 has 15 amino acids. Germline assignment: CDR1 SGHTA and CDR2 FQGNSA. V lost 0 bases and J lost 11, with 19 bases in between. Written as DNA, the CDR3 is TGTGCCAGCAGCTTAGCAGGGTCGGGTTTGACTGGGGCTTTCTTT. It yields the protein CASSLAGSGLTGAFF.

This clonotype was recorded many times. This rearrangement joins TRBV7-9 to TRBJ1-1; D not certain. Germline V gene data show CDR1 as SEHNR and CDR2 as FQNEAQ (reference sequence). The CDR3 covers 14 residues. V lost 5 bases to trimming and J lost 1 base, with 11 bases between them. The CDR3 coding sequence is TGTGCCAGCAGCCCAAGGGCCCAGAACACTGAAGCTTTCTTT. It is translated as CASSPRAQNTEAFF.

This clonotype appeared a few times. The chain employs TRBV7-3 and TRBJ2-5; weak D call: TRBD2 (6 bases). The CDR3 is 13 amino acids. V was shortened by 5 bases and J by 4 bases, with 11 bases between the two germline ends. The germline V gene encodes CDR1 SGHTA and CDR2 FQGTGA. This CDR3 reads CASSRGLAETQYF. In nucleotides, the CDR3 is TGTGCCAGCAGCCGGGGACTTGCAGAGACCCAGTACTTC.

In this sample, this clonotype turned up a few times. The genes are TRBV6-2 or TRBV6-3 and TRBJ2-5; D not resolved. CDR3 size: 15 residues. Germline V gene lookup returns CDR1 MNHEY and CDR2 SVGEGT. Trimming left V 4 bases short and J 2 bases short, with 14 bases between. The CDR3, as DNA: TGTGCCAGCAGTTCCCCCCCCGACCTTCAAGAGACCCAGTACTTC. Translated, it gives CASSSPPDLQETQYF.

V usage is TRBV20-1 and J usage is TRBJ2-5, with D uncertain. Germline-derived CDR1 and CDR2 are DFQATT and SNEGSKA (reference sequence). V lost 5 bases and J 4 bases, leaving 5 bases between the germline ends. This CDR3 has 10 residues. CDR3 loop: CSAWRETQYF. Here the CDR3 DNA reads TGCAGTGCTTGGCGAGAGACCCAGTACTTC.

This rearrangement joins TRBV6-2 or TRBV6-3 to TRBJ1-5; D is perhaps TRBD1 (6 bases). This CDR3 has 15 residues. Germline-derived CDR1 and CDR2 are MNHEY and SVGEGT. The germline V and J ends were trimmed by 5 bases and 3 bases, with 14 bases remaining between them. CDR3 in amino acids: CASSTRQAFNQPQHF. CDR3 sequence (DNA): TGTGCCAGCAGTACCCGACAGGCTTTCAATCAGCCCCAGCATTTT.

The CDR3: CASSPQGQGEVGYTF. CDR3 DNA: TGTGCCAGCTCACCACAAGGACAGGGGGAGGTTGGCTACACCTTC. This chain joins TRBV18 and TRBJ1-2, with 10 bases lining up with TRBD1. The V and J ends lost 1 base and 7 bases, in that order; junction bases with no gene match: 6. This CDR3 has 15 residues. Germline CDR1 KGHSH, CDR2 LQKENI. The complete variable domain, with remaining parts taken from reference TRBV18 and TRBJ1-2, reads NAGVMQNPRHLVRRRGQEARLRCSPMKGHSHVYWYRQLPEEGLKFMVYLQKENIIDESGMPKERFSAEFPKEGPSILRIQQVVRGDSAAYFCASSPQGQGEVGYTFGSGTRLTVV.

V gene TRBV14 combines with J gene TRBJ2-3, with a tentative D call TRBD1 (6 bases). From germline, CDR1 is SGHDN and CDR2 FVKESK. Trimming took off 4 bases at V and 0 bases at J, with 11 bases between the two ends. This CDR3 spans 15 amino acids. CDR3 DNA: TGTGCCAGCAGCCCAGGACAGTATAGCACAGATACGCAGTATTTT. Amino acids: CASSPGQYSTDTQYF. Full variable domain (missing parts from reference TRBV14 and TRBJ2-3): EAGVTQFPSHSVIEKGQTVTLRCDPISGHDNLYWYRRVMGKEIKFLLHFVKESKQDESGMPNNRFLAERTGGTYSTLKVQPAELEDSGVYFCASSPGQYSTDTQYFGPGTRLTVL.

A few counts support this clonotype. V usage is TRBV6-2 or TRBV6-3 and J usage is TRBJ1-1; D not certain. Germline V gives CDR1 MNHEY, CDR2 SVGEGT. The CDR3 is 13 amino acids. Trimming removed 7 bases from V and 4 bases from J, with 13 bases in between. The CDR3 spells CASKWESGTEAFF. CDR3 nucleotide sequence: TGTGCCAGCAAATGGGAATCCGGCACTGAAGCTTTCTTT.